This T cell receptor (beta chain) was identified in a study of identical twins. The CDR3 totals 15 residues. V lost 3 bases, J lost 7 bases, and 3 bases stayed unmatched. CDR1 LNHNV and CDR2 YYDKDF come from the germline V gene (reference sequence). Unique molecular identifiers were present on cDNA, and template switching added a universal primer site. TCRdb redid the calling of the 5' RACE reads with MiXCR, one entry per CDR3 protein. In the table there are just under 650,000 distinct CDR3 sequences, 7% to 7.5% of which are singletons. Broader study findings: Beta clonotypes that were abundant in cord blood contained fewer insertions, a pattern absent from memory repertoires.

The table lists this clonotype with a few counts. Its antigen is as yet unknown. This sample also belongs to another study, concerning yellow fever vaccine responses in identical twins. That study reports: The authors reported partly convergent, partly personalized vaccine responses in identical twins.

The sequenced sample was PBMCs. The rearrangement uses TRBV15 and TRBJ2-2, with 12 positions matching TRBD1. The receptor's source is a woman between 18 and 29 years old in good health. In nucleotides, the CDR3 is TGTGCCACCAGCAGGGGACAGGGGGCTAGCGGGGAGCTGTTTTTT. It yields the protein CATSRGQGASGELFF. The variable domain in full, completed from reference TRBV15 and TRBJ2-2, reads DAMVIQNPRYQVTQFGKPVTLSCSQTLNHNVMYWYQQKSSQAPKLLFHYYDKDFNNEADTPDNFQSRRPNTSFCFLDIRSPGLGDTAMYLCATSRGQGASGELFFGEGSRLTVL.